This TCR beta chain was sequenced for a study of identical twins. Study-wide results and limits: The models gave estimates that fell short of the out-of-frame TCR alpha sharing seen in monozygotic twins. In zero-insertion analyses, partial confounding could arise from invariant MAIT and iNKT cells. Without tracking the same donors, conclusions rested on cross-sectional statistical analysis.

There are many counts of this clonotype. Its specificity is not known. One entry per CDR3 protein results from TCRdb running MiXCR on the 5' RACE reads. The profile covers a few hundred thousand distinct CDR3 sequences, with roughly 8.6% appearing a single time and less than 2.5% taken by the ten largest. Germline V gene sequence: CDR1 SQVTM, CDR2 ANQGSEA. V lost 7 bases, J lost 0 bases, and 6 bases lay in between. This CDR3 is 11 amino acids long. Separately, the same data were catalogued under a study of yellow fever vaccine responses in identical twins. As that study records: Reportedly, the T cell response mounted by twins to vaccine seemed partly convergent, partly personalized.

The chain carries TRBV29-1 and TRBJ1-1; D unclear. The sequencing input was memory (CD45RO+) T cells sorted from blood. The receptor's source is a woman aged 18-29 years in good health. The CDR3 is CSAEMNTEAFF. The CDR3 DNA is TGCAGCGCAGAGATGAACACTGAAGCTTTCTTT.